The 28 T cell receptor beta chains listed next were all sequenced from one sample in a study of cytomegalovirus exposure and HLA in healthy donors. The repertoire was sequenced with immunoSEQ multiplex PCR; TCRdb's copy has only in-frame clones and lacks some. The profile covers under 250,000 clones, with 80% to 95% appearing a single time and more than 1% taken by the ten largest. The material sequenced was PBMCs. Every receptor here comes from a woman between 18 and 30 years old in good health and CMV-seronegative.

The rearrangement joins TRBV6-5 to TRBJ1-1, with TRBD1 matching over 10 bases. The CDR3 loop spans 14 amino acids. V was clipped by 6 bases and J by 7 bases; unmatched bases: 8. Germline-derived CDR1 and CDR2 are MNHEY and SVGAGI. CDR3 sequence reads: CASRRDRGGVEAFF. The CDR3 region has the DNA TGTGCCAGCAGAAGGGACAGGGGAGGTGTTGAAGCTTTCTTT.

The rearrangement uses TRBV27 and TRBJ1-1, with a possible D match to TRBD1 (6 bases). CDR1 and CDR2 from the germline V gene are MNHEY and SMNVEV (reference sequence). The V gene lost 3 bases and the J gene lost 2 bases, with 22 bases spanning the gap. This CDR3 region has 18 residues. CDR3 sequence (DNA): TGTGCCAGCAGTTTCCTGGGGGCTGTTTTCTCACCAAACACTGAAGCTTTCTTT. It codes for CASSFLGAVFSPNTEAFF.

J is TRBJ1-2 and V is TRBV10-2; D is unresolved. V lost 0 bases, J lost 5 bases, and 19 bases lay in between. Germline V CDR1 and CDR2: WSHSY, SAAADI. The CDR3 loop spans 17 amino acids. The CDR3 loop reads CASSESLPRVAGYGYTF. Written as DNA, the CDR3 is TGCGCCAGCAGTGAGTCGCTACCCCGGGTCGCGGGGTATGGCTACACCTTC.

The chain uses TRBV19 and TRBJ2-3; possible D gene TRBD2, 6 bases. There are 15 residues in the CDR3. From germline, CDR1 is LNHDA and CDR2 SQIVND (reference sequence). V dropped 2 bases and J dropped 0 bases, with 9 bases sitting between them. The CDR3 nucleotides are TGTGCCAGTAGTATATGGGACTCCAGCACAGATACGCAGTATTTT. Translation: CASSIWDSSTDTQYF.

V is TRBV4-1 and J is TRBJ1-3; the D gene is possibly TRBD1 (6 bases). The CDR3 is made up of 15 amino acids. Per germline, CDR1 MGHRA and CDR2 YSYEKL. Trimming took off 1 base at V and 1 base at J, with 8 bases between the two ends. The CDR3 DNA reads as TGCGCCAGCAGCCAAGTTGACAGGTCTGGAAACACCATATATTTT. Its translation is CASSQVDRSGNTIYF.

V is TRBV4-1 and J is TRBJ2-5; TRBD2 matches at 9 bases. Germline CDR1 MGHRA, CDR2 YSYEKL. This CDR3 has 17 amino acids. V dropped 1 base and J dropped 5; count of bases not matched to a gene: 11. The CDR3 DNA sequence: TGCGCCAGCAGCCAAGTAGCACAGCGGGAGGTCGGGGAGACCCAGTACTTC. Its protein product is CASSQVAQREVGETQYF.

In regard to this clone: Other nucleotide sequences in the sample specify the same CDR3. This chain links TRBV30 with TRBJ1-2, with D possibly TRBD1 on 5 matching bases. Trimming stripped 2 bases from V and 3 bases from J, with 7 bases between. The germline V gene encodes CDR1 GTSNPN and CDR2 SVGIG (reference sequence). This CDR3 spans 12 amino acids. The CDR3 is CAWSTGDYGYTF. The CDR3 DNA reads TGTGCCTGGAGTACGGGGGACTATGGCTACACCTTC.

This chain joins TRBV7-6 and TRBJ1-3; no definite D call. The V gene's germline CDR1 is SGHVS and CDR2 FNYEAQ. With 6 bases removed from V and 4 bases from J, the gap between germline ends came to 16 bases. This CDR3 region has 15 residues. The CDR3 sequence is CASRPRLERGNTIYF. The CDR3 DNA reads as TGTGCCAGCAGGCCTCGACTTGAAAGGGGAAACACCATATATTTT.

The V call is TRBV2, the J call TRBJ2-1; 9 nucleotides agree with TRBD2. CDR3 length: 15 residues. The V and J ends lost 10 bases and 1 base, in that order; junction bases with no gene match: 8. Germline CDR1 is SNHLY and CDR2 is FYNNEI. CDR3 coding DNA: TGTGCCACCCTAGCTAGCGGGAAGTCCTACAATGAGCAGTTCTTC. Translation: CATLASGKSYNEQFF.

The CDR3 DNA reads TGCGCCAGCAGCCCGACCGTGACAGACCCGGGCTACACCTTC. It specifies CASSPTVTDPGYTF. This rearrangement joins TRBV5-1 to TRBJ1-2, with D perhaps TRBD1 (5 bases). The germline V gene has CDR1 SGHRS and CDR2 YFSETQ. Trimming removed 4 bases at V and 8 bases at J, with 18 bases between. The CDR3 totals 14 residues.

This clone is a singleton in its sample. The chain links TRBV25-1 to TRBJ2-7; 7 positions match TRBD2. The CDR3 consists of 17 residues. V dropped 5 bases and J dropped 0; count of bases not matched to a gene: 13. Per the germline V gene, CDR1 is MGHDK and CDR2 is SYGVNS. CDR3 DNA sequence: TGTGCCAGCAGTTCGGCAGCGGGAAGCCTTTTCTCCTACGAGCAGTACTTC. It encodes CASSSAAGSLFSYEQYF.

The sample holds one count of this clone. Different DNA sequences within this sample yield the same CDR3. V is TRBV6-5 and J is TRBJ2-7, with TRBD2 identical over 7 bases. This CDR3 has 12 residues. Germline V gene data show CDR1 as MNHEY and CDR2 as SVGAGI. J lost 7 bases, V lost 3 bases, and 3 bases had no gene match. CDR3 residues: CASSYVGGEQYF. In DNA, the CDR3 is TGTGCCAGCAGTTATGTGGGAGGGGAGCAGTACTTC.

The J gene is TRBJ1-5, the V gene TRBV11-2; possible D gene TRBD1, 6 bases. CDR1 SGHAT and CDR2 FQNNGV come from the germline V gene. The length of the CDR3 is 15 residues. Trimming shortened V by 0 bases and J by 5 bases, and 11 bases separated the two germline ends. CDR3 bases: TGTGCCAGCAGCTTAGAAGGGACACCTTATCAGCCCCAGCATTTT. It encodes CASSLEGTPYQPQHF.

V is TRBV7-3 and J is TRBJ1-1, with D possibly TRBD1 on 5 matching bases. Germline CDR1 reads SGHTA; CDR2 reads FQGTGA. CDR3 length: 17 residues. V lost 5 bases and J lost 6, with 25 bases in between. Here the CDR3 DNA reads TGTGCCAGCAGCCCAACGGTTAGGGGTGGCGGGAGCGCTGAAGCTTTCTTT. This gives the protein CASSPTVRGGGSAEAFF.

The CDR3 here is CASSRDGTGTEAFF. The DNA of the CDR3 is TGTGCCAGCTCACGAGACGGGACAGGAACTGAAGCTTTCTTT. This chain joins TRBV18 and TRBJ1-1; 8 positions agree with TRBD1. The V gene end was trimmed by 4 bases and the J gene end by 5 bases; junction bases not matched to a gene: 6. Germline V gene data show CDR1 as KGHSH and CDR2 as LQKENI. The CDR3 is 14 amino acids.

This chain joins TRBV30 and TRBJ1-5, with D maybe TRBD1 (6 bases). The germline gives CDR1 GTSNPN, CDR2 SVGIG (reference sequence). V shed 1 base and J shed 6 bases, with 10 bases lying between them. The CDR3 has 13 residues. The DNA of the CDR3 is TGTGCCTGGAGTGCAGGGGATGGTCAGCCCCAGCATTTT. It yields the protein CAWSAGDGQPQHF.

The V gene is TRBV7-9, the J gene TRBJ1-2; TRBD1 aligns across 10 bases. This CDR3 contains 14 residues. Germline V gene sequence: CDR1 SEHNR, CDR2 FQNEAQ (reference sequence). V shed 6 bases, J shed 8 bases, and the junction held 9 bases outside the gene matches. CDR3 protein: CASSSSGQGGGYTF. The CDR3 DNA reads as TGTGCCAGCAGTTCCTCTGGACAGGGGGGAGGCTACACCTTC.

The chain carries TRBV28 and TRBJ1-1, with D possibly TRBD1 on 6 matching bases. The ends were cut back, 5 bases at V and 11 bases at J, with 12 bases in the middle. Germline CDR1 reads MDHEN; CDR2 reads SYDVKM. This CDR3 has 11 amino acids. CDR3 loop: CASSPHRDAFF. CDR3 DNA sequence: TGTGCCAGCAGTCCGCACAGGGACGCTTTCTTT.

This clone has only a few counts. The chain links TRBV30 to TRBJ1-2, with TRBD1 as a possible D gene (5 bases). Germline V lookup: CDR1 GTSNPN, CDR2 SVGIG (reference sequence). The CDR3 runs to 14 residues. V lost 3 bases and J 5 bases, leaving 16 bases between the germline ends. CDR3 in amino acids: CAWSARGRFYGYTF. The CDR3 nucleotides are TGTGCCTGGAGCGCACGGGGGAGGTTTTATGGCTACACCTTC.

This chain joins TRBV6-1 and TRBJ1-1; 8 bases are shared with TRBD1. J gave up 0 bases and V 4 bases, and 1 base lay outside the gene matches. Germline assignment: CDR1 MNHNS and CDR2 SASEGT. This CDR3 is 14 amino acids long. CDR3 residues: CASSADRVNTEAFF. CDR3 nucleotides: TGTGCCAGCAGTGCGGACAGGGTGAACACTGAAGCTTTCTTT.

The rearrangement uses TRBV5-5 and TRBJ1-1; D possibly corresponds to TRBD1 (6 bases). Trimming stripped 1 base from V and 8 bases from J, with 9 bases between. The CDR3 covers 12 residues. The germline V gene encodes CDR1 SGHKS and CDR2 YYEKEE (reference sequence). The CDR3 DNA reads as TGTGCCAGCAGCTTGCAGGGGCTCGAAGCTTTCTTT. Translation: CASSLQGLEAFF.

The chain links TRBV6-6 to TRBJ1-5; 10 nucleotides match TRBD1. The junction had 11 bases not matched to a gene; V was cut back by 11 bases and J by 1 base. Germline V gene data show CDR1 as MNHNY and CDR2 as SVGAGI (reference sequence). The CDR3 is made up of 16 amino acids. CDR3 sequence (DNA): TGTGCCTCCAATCGAGGACAGGGGGTAAGCAATCAGCCCCAGCATTTT. The encoded protein is CASNRGQGVSNQPQHF.

This clone was detected ten times or more. The DNA of the CDR3 is TGTGCCAGCAGCACAGACCGTGGACAGGGGACCCGACGAGATACGCAGTATTTT. Residues: CASSTDRGQGTRRDTQYF. The V gene is TRBV11-2, the J gene TRBJ2-3; 9 positions match TRBD1. The CDR3 is 18 residues long. Germline CDR1 reads SGHAT; CDR2 reads FQNNGV. V lost 5 bases, J lost 5 bases, and 17 bases stayed unmatched.

J is TRBJ2-3 and V is TRBV7-9; D might be TRBD1 (5 bases). CDR3 size: 12 residues. Germline lookup yields CDR1 SEHNR and CDR2 FQNEAQ (reference sequence). Between the trimmed V and J ends, which lost 9 bases and 6 bases, there was a span of 13 bases. CDR3: CARQDGPDTQYF. In nucleotides, the CDR3 is TGTGCCAGACAGGACGGCCCTGATACGCAGTATTTT.

V gene TRBV19 combines with J gene TRBJ1-5; TRBD1 might be the D (6 bases). V shed 4 bases and J shed 1 base, with 8 bases lying between them. This CDR3 has 14 amino acids. The germline V gene encodes CDR1 LNHDA and CDR2 SQIVND (reference sequence). Written as DNA, the CDR3 is TGTGCCAGTAGTACAGGGGCGAGCAATCAGCCCCAGCATTTT. Residues: CASSTGASNQPQHF.

V is TRBV5-1 and J is TRBJ1-1; D gene uncertain. The ends were cut back, 0 bases at V and 0 bases at J, with 12 bases in the middle. Germline loops: CDR1 SGHRS, CDR2 YFSETQ. There are 16 residues in the CDR3. In nucleotides, the CDR3 is TGCGCCAGCAGCTTGGAAGTGACTCGAATGAACACTGAAGCTTTCTTT. The encoded protein is CASSLEVTRMNTEAFF. The full variable domain, in which reference TRBV5-1 and TRBJ1-1 provide the parts outside the CDR3, is KAGVTQTPRYLIKTRGQQVTLSCSPISGHRSVSWYQQTPGQGLQFLFEYFSETQRNKGNFPGRFSGRQFSNSRSEMNVSTLELGDSALYLCASSLEVTRMNTEAFFGQGTRLTVV.

The chain uses TRBV21-1 and TRBJ2-5; the table calls TRBD2, which could not be checked here. TRBV21-1 represents a pseudogene. The CDR3 consists of 14 residues. The CDR3, as DNA: TGTGCCAGAAGGACTAGCGGAGGGGAGGGGACCCAGTACTTC. Translated, it gives CARRTSGGEGTQYF.

The chain employs TRBV6-6 and TRBJ1-1, with unresolved D. In germline, CDR1 is MNHNY, CDR2 SVGAGI (reference sequence). The V end was cut by 3 bases, the J end by 2 bases, with 7 bases between. This CDR3 region has 13 residues. This chain's CDR3 is CASSYEQNTEAFF. CDR3 coding DNA: TGTGCCAGCAGTTATGAGCAAAACACTGAAGCTTTCTTT.